This T cell receptor beta chain was sequenced in a study of regulatory T cells in long-lasting Graves disease. V was pared by 6 bases and J by 2 bases, with 8 bases between. The CDR3 contains 13 residues. From germline, CDR1 is MNHEY and CDR2 SMNVEV (reference sequence). This clonotype occurred many times. The antigen is unknown. Study-level points and caveats: Among persistent patients, a larger number of public clonotypes were shared (around 3,000) than among newly diagnosed patients (roughly 1,000). The study examined only peripheral blood, not thyroid tissue.

Construction of TCR beta libraries relied on iRepertoire HTBI primers and on Arm-PCR targeting CDR3 regions. MiXCR, run by TCRdb on the multiplex PCR reads, gives a single entry per CDR3 protein. This table holds about 420,000 distinct CDR3 sequences, about 15% found once. Time point indicated: newly diagnosed GD, antithyroid drugs for less than 3 months. RNA extracted from PBMCs served as the sequencing template. American Thyroid Association guidelines were used to diagnose Graves' disease. The data were also submitted as part of a second study, on T cells in Graves' hyperthyroidism and ophthalmopathy. That paper notes: Uncontrolled infection, other autoimmune disease, pregnancy or lactation disqualified patients from enrolment.

The rearrangement uses TRBV27 and TRBJ1-3; no definite D call. The material sequenced was peripheral blood mononuclear cells (PBMCs), taken at new diagnosis, from a patient treated with antithyroid drugs. This clonotype was sampled from a woman aged 18-29 years with Graves disease. CDR3 sequence reads: CASSLRAGNTIYF. CDR3 DNA: TGTGCCAGCAGCTTAAGGGCTGGAAACACCATATATTTT.